These 30 T cell receptor beta chains were all obtained from the same sample, sequenced in a study of cytomegalovirus exposure and HLA in healthy donors. This PCR relied on a set of 60 Vbeta primers and 13 Jbeta primers. Assay used: immunoSEQ multiplex PCR; TCRdb lists only in-frame clones, some missing. The table shows over 100,000 clones, with about 80% occurring only once. The sequenced sample was PBMCs. The receptors shown here come from a woman aged 45 to 65 in good health and CMV-seropositive.

Sample share makes this clone medium-sized. The chain is built from TRBV19 and TRBJ2-3, with 7 bases lining up with TRBD2. The germline CDR1 and CDR2 sequences are LNHDA and SQIVND (reference sequence). The CDR3 extends over 13 amino acids. J was trimmed by 5 bases and V by 3 bases; bases with no gene match: 2. Written as DNA, the CDR3 is TGTGCCAGTAGTATCGTAGCGGGAGATACGCAGTATTTT. Its protein product is CASSIVAGDTQYF.

The chain combines TRBV6-6 with TRBJ2-7; 12 bases align to TRBD2. The ends lost 5 bases at V and 5 bases at J; junction bases unmatched: 4. The germline CDR1 and CDR2 sequences are MNHNY and SVGAGI (reference sequence). The CDR3 sequence is 14 residues long. The chain's CDR3 is CASSKLAGGDEQYF. The CDR3 DNA is TGTGCCAGCAGTAAACTAGCGGGGGGCGACGAGCAGTACTTC.

This clone was seen a few times. The chain combines TRBV5-5 with TRBJ2-3; 13 bases align to TRBD2. Germline V gene data show CDR1 as SGHKS and CDR2 as YYEKEE (reference sequence). This CDR3 has 16 residues. After removal of 2 bases from V and 3 bases from J, the junction contained 3 bases not matched to a gene. CDR3 DNA sequence: TGTGCCAGCAGCTTCGGGACTAGCGGGGAAACAGATACGCAGTATTTT. Translation gives CASSFGTSGETDTQYF.

This clone was seen just once. The chain joins TRBV7-6 to TRBJ2-2, with 7 bases fitting TRBD1. From germline, CDR1 is SGHVS and CDR2 FNYEAQ. CDR3 length: 17 residues. V shed 5 bases, J shed 7 bases, and the junction held 16 bases outside the gene matches. CDR3 region: CASSPHPIGQAGGELFF. CDR3 nucleotide sequence: TGTGCCAGCAGCCCCCACCCCATCGGACAGGCGGGCGGGGAGCTGTTTTTT.

The chain couples TRBV18 to TRBJ1-1; 7 nucleotides agree with TRBD1. V was pared by 3 bases and J by 10 bases, with 14 bases of the junction left unmatched. The CDR3 extends over 15 amino acids. Germline CDR1 is KGHSH and CDR2 is LQKENI. The CDR3 nucleotides are TGTGCCAGCTCACCTCCAGGACAGGCCTCCTGGGGAGCTTTCTTT. Its translation: CASSPPGQASWGAFF.

The chain couples TRBV6-6 to TRBJ2-7, with 10 bases fitting TRBD2. Germline V gene sequence: CDR1 MNHNY, CDR2 SVGAGI (reference sequence). The CDR3 contains 15 residues. Trimming cost V 6 bases and J 4 bases; bases outside gene matches: 9. The CDR3 nucleotides are TGTGCCAGCAGCTCCAATAGCGGGGGGTCTTACGAGCAGTACTTC. It yields the protein CASSSNSGGSYEQYF.

This chain connects TRBV29-1 to TRBJ2-3, with 12 bases matching TRBD2. Germline V lookup: CDR1 SQVTM, CDR2 ANQGSEA. The V and J ends lost 7 bases and 3 bases, in that order; junction bases with no gene match: 8. This CDR3 contains 15 residues. The CDR3, as DNA: TGCAGCGGGAAGACTAGCGGGAGAGGAACAGATACGCAGTATTTT. The encoded protein is CSGKTSGRGTDTQYF.

The genes are TRBV5-1 and TRBJ1-1; D is uncertain. From germline, CDR1 is SGHRS and CDR2 YFSETQ. CDR3 length: 13 amino acids. Deletions cut 0 bases from V and 1 base from J, with 4 bases between. CDR3 DNA sequence: TGCGCCAGCAGCTTGGTAGCGAACACTGAAGCTTTCTTT. Its protein product is CASSLVANTEAFF.

CDR3 in DNA: TGCGCCAGCAGCTTGGCAGGGTTCCGGGAGGGGTCCTACGAGCAGTACTTC. It encodes CASSLAGFREGSYEQYF. This chain joins TRBV5-1 and TRBJ2-7, with TRBD2 identical over 8 bases. The V gene end was trimmed by 0 bases and the J gene end by 1 base; junction bases not matched to a gene: 9. Germline CDR1 is SGHRS and CDR2 is YFSETQ. There are 17 residues in the CDR3.

Only a few counts were recorded for this clone. The J gene is TRBJ1-3, the V gene TRBV7-2; D uncertain. Germline V gene lookup returns CDR1 SGHTA and CDR2 FQGNSA. V lost 1 base and J 7 bases, leaving 8 bases between the germline ends. This CDR3 contains 13 residues. CDR3 coding DNA: TGTGCCAGCAGCTTAGGACAATCGAACACCATATATTTT. Residues: CASSLGQSNTIYF. Variable domain in full (rest from reference TRBV7-2 and TRBJ1-3): GAGVSQSPSNKVTEKGKDVELRCDPISGHTALYWYRQSLGQGLEFLIYFQGNSAPDKSGLPSDRFSAERTGGSVSTLTIQRTQQEDSAVYLCASSLGQSNTIYFGEGSWLTVV.

V is TRBV19 and J is TRBJ1-3, with 7 bases fitting TRBD1. J was trimmed by 3 bases and V by 7 bases; bases with no gene match: 9. Germline V gene lookup returns CDR1 LNHDA and CDR2 SQIVND (reference sequence). The CDR3 consists of 15 residues. CDR3 nucleotide sequence: TGTGCCAGTACCCTGCAAGGGGGCCTTGGAAACACCATATATTTT. Amino acids: CASTLQGGLGNTIYF.

The chain combines TRBV4-3 with TRBJ2-7; 11 bases are shared with TRBD2. The length of the CDR3 is 16 residues. Germline V gene data show CDR1 as LGHNA and CDR2 as YSLEER. After removal of 2 bases from V and 2 bases from J, the junction contained 5 bases not matched to a gene. CDR3 DNA sequence: TGCGCCAGCAGCCAAAGTGGGACTAGCGGTCCCTACGAGCAGTACTTC. Protein sequence: CASSQSGTSGPYEQYF.

This clone has just a few counts. The chain couples TRBV2 to TRBJ1-2, with 7 bases matching TRBD1. Germline V lookup: CDR1 SNHLY, CDR2 FYNNEI. Trimming took 5 bases from V and 4 from J; bases not matched to a gene: 7. This CDR3 contains 14 residues. The CDR3 loop reads CASSSGTALYGYTF. The CDR3 coding sequence is TGTGCCAGCAGTTCCGGGACAGCCCTCTATGGCTACACCTTC.

The rearrangement uses TRBV2 and TRBJ2-5; D uncertain. The CDR3 extends over 14 amino acids. In germline, CDR1 is SNHLY, CDR2 FYNNEI. Between the trimmed V and J ends, which lost 1 base and 2 bases, there was a span of 8 bases. CDR3 DNA sequence: TGTGCCAGCAGTGAAGTAGCCAGACAAGAGACCCAGTACTTC. Its protein is CASSEVARQETQYF.

The V call is TRBV5-1, the J call TRBJ2-5; 8 nucleotides agree with TRBD2. Germline CDR1 SGHRS, CDR2 YFSETQ. V was clipped by 4 bases and J by 2 bases; unmatched bases: 4. The CDR3 length is 14 residues. The CDR3 sequence is CASSPGGKQETQYF. The CDR3 DNA sequence: TGCGCCAGCAGCCCGGGGGGGAAACAAGAGACCCAGTACTTC.

The gene calls are TRBV7-3 and TRBJ2-1; 9 positions agree with TRBD2. CDR3 size: 15 residues. The trim removed 2 bases at V and 8 bases at J, leaving 7 bases unmatched. Germline CDR1 SGHTA, CDR2 FQGTGA. CDR3 nucleotide sequence: TGTGCCAGCAGCTTAGTTGCGGGGGGGCCGGATGAGCAGTTCTTC. Its protein is CASSLVAGGPDEQFF.

This clone was picked up one time. This chain's CDR3 is CASSETSGPSSYNEQFF. Here the CDR3 DNA reads TGTGCCAGCAGCGAAACTAGCGGTCCAAGCTCCTACAATGAGCAGTTCTTC. This rearrangement joins TRBV9 to TRBJ2-1; TRBD2 agrees at 8 bases. Germline values: CDR1 SGDLS, CDR2 YYNGEE. The CDR3 has 17 amino acids. With 3 bases clipped from V and 0 bases from J, the junction kept 8 bases outside the gene matches.

The rearrangement joins TRBV29-1 to TRBJ2-7, with TRBD1 identical over 12 bases. The CDR3 totals 14 residues. The V segment lost 4 bases and the J segment 3 bases; nucleotides outside the gene matches: 4. Germline V gives CDR1 SQVTM, CDR2 ANQGSEA. For the CDR3, the DNA is TGCAGCGTTGCCCGGGACAGGGGGCTCTACGAGCAGTACTTC. Encoded protein: CSVARDRGLYEQYF.

The chain couples TRBV7-6 to TRBJ2-5; TRBD2 is a possible D gene (7 bases). Germline CDR1 SGHVS, CDR2 FNYEAQ. This CDR3 is 15 amino acids long. Trimming cost V 5 bases and J 5 bases, with 18 bases left between them. CDR3 in amino acids: CASSPVGGGQETQYF. The DNA of the CDR3 is TGTGCCAGCAGCCCAGTGGGCGGGGGCCAGGAGACCCAGTACTTC.

The J gene is TRBJ2-7, the V gene TRBV5-5; 9 bases map to TRBD1. Trimming cost V 4 bases and J 4 bases; bases outside gene matches: 15. CDR1 is SGHKS, CDR2 YYEKEE, per germline (reference sequence). This CDR3 has 17 amino acids. CDR3 nucleotides: TGTGCCAGCAGCCCTACTACTTTCGACAGGGGGACTTACGAGCAGTACTTC. Its protein is CASSPTTFDRGTYEQYF.

This clone was observed once. The CDR3 protein is CASSESAAGGLETQYF. The CDR3 nucleotides are TGTGCCAGCAGTGAAAGCGCGGCGGGGGGGCTCGAGACCCAGTACTTC. The chain links TRBV2 to TRBJ2-5, with 9 nucleotides matching TRBD2. V lost 2 bases and J lost 5; bases outside the gene matches: 9. This CDR3 region has 16 residues. Germline loops: CDR1 SNHLY, CDR2 FYNNEI.

About this clone: Other DNA sequences in the same sample also yield this CDR3. The chain couples TRBV7-2 to TRBJ2-3, with TRBD2 identical over 10 bases. Losses at the gene ends were 2 bases for V and 8 bases for J; bases not matched to a gene: 16. Germline V gives CDR1 SGHTA, CDR2 FQGNSA. The CDR3 is 18 residues long. The CDR3 region is CASSLRWRSELAGFTQYF. In DNA, the CDR3 is TGTGCCAGCAGCTTAAGGTGGAGGTCGGAACTAGCGGGATTTACGCAGTATTTT.

The V call is TRBV5-1, the J call TRBJ2-3; 7 bases match TRBD1. The CDR3 contains 16 residues. Losses at the gene ends were 0 bases for V and 0 bases for J; bases not matched to a gene: 4. CDR1 and CDR2 (germline): SGHRS, YFSETQ. CDR3 coding DNA: TGCGCCAGCAGCTTGGGGGACAGCTCTAGCACAGATACGCAGTATTTT. The encoded protein is CASSLGDSSSTDTQYF.

V gene TRBV11-1 combines with J gene TRBJ1-1; 9 bases are a match to TRBD1. With 4 bases clipped from V and 7 bases from J, the junction kept 16 bases outside the gene matches. Per germline, CDR1 SGHAT and CDR2 FQDESV (reference sequence). The CDR3 spans 17 residues. Written as DNA, the CDR3 is TGTGCCAGCAGCTCCGAAAGCCCGGGACAGGGCTCACTTGAAGCTTTCTTT. Protein sequence: CASSSESPGQGSLEAFF.

The chain joins TRBV27 to TRBJ1-4; D is uncertain. This CDR3 comprises 13 residues. Trimming took 3 bases from V and 7 from J, leaving 9 bases between them. Germline loops: CDR1 MNHEY, CDR2 SMNVEV (reference sequence). CDR3 amino acids: CASSFTGGEKLFF. CDR3 DNA sequence: TGTGCCAGCAGTTTCACCGGAGGTGAAAAACTGTTTTTT.

The CDR3 loop reads CSVNTGGQNTGELFF. DNA for the CDR3: TGCAGCGTTAATACGGGGGGGCAGAACACCGGGGAGCTGTTTTTT. V is TRBV29-1 and J is TRBJ2-2, with 8 bases identical to TRBD2. Germline values: CDR1 SQVTM, CDR2 ANQGSEA. Unmatched junction bases numbered 6, after V lost 5 bases and J lost 1 base. The CDR3 sequence is 15 residues long.

The V call is TRBV9, the J call TRBJ2-2, with D tentatively TRBD2 (6 bases). In germline, CDR1 is SGDLS, CDR2 YYNGEE. Trimming cost V 0 bases and J 6 bases, with 12 bases left between them. There are 15 residues in the CDR3. CDR3 loop: CASSVATGGPGELFF. Written as DNA, the CDR3 is TGTGCCAGCAGCGTAGCTACCGGGGGTCCCGGGGAGCTGTTTTTT.

The chain couples TRBV29-1 to TRBJ1-1, with TRBD1 as a possible D gene (5 bases). Germline V gene sequence: CDR1 SQVTM, CDR2 ANQGSEA. V was trimmed by 7 bases and J by 11 bases, leaving 14 bases between them. The length of the CDR3 is 10 residues. The CDR3 loop reads CSAGQGVAFF. CDR3 bases: TGCAGCGCCGGGCAGGGTGTGGCTTTCTTT.

This CDR3 reads CASSSGLAGDPDTQYF. The CDR3 DNA sequence: TGTGCCAGCAGTTCGGGACTAGCGGGGGACCCAGATACGCAGTATTTT. The chain recombines TRBV11-3 with TRBJ2-3, with 14 bases identical to TRBD2. Germline assignment: CDR1 SGHNT and CDR2 YENEEA. The CDR3 runs to 16 residues. J was trimmed by 4 bases and V by 6 bases; bases with no gene match: 6.

A word on this clone: The junction departs from germline at one end; a sequencing error may be responsible. This rearrangement joins TRBV19 to TRBJ1-5; 8 bases line up with TRBD1. In germline, CDR1 is LNHDA, CDR2 SQIVND (reference sequence). The CDR3 sequence is 17 residues long. The CDR3 sequence: CASSLDTGGRGNQPQHF. In nucleotides, the CDR3 is TGTGCCAGTAGTCTGGATACAGGGGGACGTGGCAATCAGCCTCAGCATTTT.